This TCR beta chain was observed in a study of Ad26.COV2.S vaccination and SARS-CoV-2 variants. Study-level information: Ad26.COV2.S was injected intramuscularly once or twice, 56 days apart.

Concerning this clone: Its antigen is unidentified.

Clones were read by immunoSEQ multiplex PCR, and TCRdb kept only the in-frame ones, dropping some. The sample shows 360,000 or so clones, approximately 89% of them seen only once. Per germline, CDR1 LGHNA and CDR2 YSLEER. The CDR3 contains 16 residues. With V trimmed by 0 bases and J by 2 bases, 0 bases remained unmatched. General study findings and limits: Placebo recipients trailed vaccine recipients in spike-specific TCR breadth. Participants given vaccine showed non-spike TCR breadth similar to that of placebo recipients. Analyses of TCR breadth and depth may have underestimated total T cell responses.

Treatment defined: some 20 received Ad26.COV2.S at low or high dose, single or two shots; 5 received placebo; per-sample allocation not given. It was on day 63 after the first vaccine or placebo injection that samples were taken. The chain couples TRBV4-3 to TRBJ2-1; 11 bases are shared with TRBD2. This clonotype originated in a person between 18 and 60 years old who received the Ad26.COV2.S COVID-19 vaccine or a placebo. Material: peripheral blood, obtained in a trial of Ad26.COV2.S vaccine versus placebo. The CDR3 sequence is CASSQELAGAYNEQFF. As DNA, the CDR3 is TGCGCCAGCAGCCAAGAACTAGCGGGGGCCTACAATGAGCAGTTCTTC.